This T cell receptor (beta chain) was recorded in a study of lymphopenia after photon versus proton radiotherapy. Study outcomes and limitations: Better survival with proton therapy was suggested as possible, not demonstrated. Relative stability marked proton patients; photon patients lost diversity and naive cells.

With respect to this clone: The antigen remains unidentified.

The V segment lost 6 bases and the J segment 1 base; nucleotides outside the gene matches: 4. Germline assignment: CDR1 SQVTM and CDR2 ANQGSEA. The CDR3 is 13 residues long. The table came from immunoSEQ multiplex PCR; TCRdb's copy has only in-frame clones and leaves some out. The sample has approximately 35,000 clones; around 90% are singletons. Here the sequenced sample was peripheral blood, taken from a patient treated with photon-based radiotherapy. This rearrangement joins TRBV29-1 to TRBJ2-7; 9 bases agree with TRBD2. The source is a woman between 45 and 60 years old with pancreatic cancer. CDR3 sequence (DNA): TGCAGCGTCATAGCGGGAGCGTCCTACGAGCAGTACTTC. Its translation is CSVIAGASYEQYF.